Described below is a single T cell receptor beta chain sequence and its context. The data stem from a study of blood T cell repertoires in COVID-19. On the study more broadly: Whether acute or convalescent, the COVID-19 samples came from the United States, Italy and Spain. Sources were T cells, B-cell-depleted T cells, or PBMCs; the material itself was cDNA or gDNA.

In Seattle, patients joined the study during active infection and were tracked longitudinally. Germline V gene data show CDR1 as LGHNA and CDR2 as YNFKEQ. The V end lost 5 bases, the J end lost 1 base, and 20 bases lay between the germline ends. The CDR3 has 17 amino acids. In the original processing: It was from reference gene primer amplification that nucleated cell counts were estimated. Profiled with immunoSEQ multiplex PCR; TCRdb holds only in-frame clones, not every one. V, J and clone size are those of that table, while D and trimming were read from the DNA. The sample holds 35,000 to 40,000 clones, approximately 69% seen once.

This receptor was identified in a man in his 70s with COVID-19, enrolled during active disease. Sequencing was done on a sample of peripheral blood. This chain connects TRBV4-2 to TRBJ1-1; tentatively, D is TRBD1 (6 bases). The CDR3, as DNA: TGTGCCAGCAGCGCCCTTACCCTCCGGACAGAGAACACTGAAGCTTTCTTT. Encoded protein: CASSALTLRTENTEAFF.